The 3 T cell receptor beta chains given below trace back to one sample, sequenced in a study of T cell clonality in common variable immunodeficiency. Produced via immunoSEQ multiplex PCR; TCRdb's table is partial and in-frame only. This sample comprises roughly 50,000 clones, none seen once only. Material: peripheral blood mononuclear cells. The receptors shown here come from a person aged 18 to 75 in good health.

There are many counts of this clone. Sequencing ends 3 residues short of the CDR3 end; the germline J gene provides the rest. The rearrangement joins TRBV5-4 to TRBJ1-2; TRBD1 aligns across 8 bases. The germline gives CDR1 SGHNT, CDR2 YYREEE (reference sequence). CDR3 length: 13 amino acids. CDR3 region: CASSPGQDGGYTF. The part of the CDR3 DNA that was read is TGTGCCAGCAGCCCGGGACAGGACGGAGGC. The variable domain in full, completed from reference TRBV5-4 and TRBJ1-2, reads ETGVTQSPTHLIKTRGQQVTLRCSSQSGHNTVSWYQQALGQGPQFIFQYYREEENGRGNFPPRFSGLQFPNYSSELNVNALELDDSALYLCASSPGQDGGYTFGSGTRLTVV.

This clone was observed at least ten times. The read halts 3 residues ahead of the CDR3 end, with the missing end drawn from the germline J gene. The rearrangement links TRBV19 to TRBJ2-5; 9 nucleotides agree with TRBD1. V lost 2 bases to trimming and J lost 4 bases; unmatched junction nucleotides: 8. Per germline, CDR1 LNHDA and CDR2 SQIVND (reference sequence). The CDR3 runs 16 residues. This CDR3 is CASSISDRGLTETQYF. The CDR3 bases that were read are TGTGCCAGTAGTATATCGGACAGGGGCTTAACAGAGACC.

With regard to this clone: The DNA ends 3 residues before the CDR3 does, and the rest of the CDR3 is filled in from the germline J gene. This chain links TRBV10-2 with TRBJ2-7; TRBD2 matches 8 bases. The CDR3 is 13 amino acids. Germline assignment: CDR1 WSHSY and CDR2 SAAADI. The J segment lost 4 bases and the V segment lost 2 bases, leaving 1 base of the junction unmatched. The CDR3 spells CASSEASGYEQYF. The sequenced CDR3 bases are TGCGCCAGCAGTGAGGCTAGCGGGTACGAG.